The following is a T cell receptor (beta chain) sequence with its context. Its antigen is not identified. The sample belongs to a study of beta chain features in type 1 diabetes. Looking at the study overall: Sorted cells examined across all samples numbered 107,917,701.

The CDR3 totals 14 residues. The V end lost 5 bases, the J end lost 0 bases, and 8 bases lay between the germline ends. From germline, CDR1 is LGHNA and CDR2 YSLEER. The authors obtained over 95% purity in all sorted populations. Of the isolated RNA, all was reverse transcribed, and so the sequenced material was expressed TCRB transcripts. Assay used: immunoSEQ multiplex PCR; TCRdb lists only in-frame clones, some missing. The sample lists under 950,000 clones, 15% to 20% occurring once. Overall study results and limits: Patients and controls would share equally any PCR tilt toward shorter templates.

The sequence derives from a woman in her late teens or twenties in good health. Source material: naive CD4+ T cells from blood. V is TRBV4-3 and J is TRBJ1-5, with no clear D. The CDR3 bases are TGCGCCAGCAGCAAGCAGAGTAGCAATCAGCCCCAGCATTTT. It specifies CASSKQSSNQPQHF.